This T cell receptor beta chain was identified in a study of cytomegalovirus exposure and HLA in healthy donors. Comment on this clone: Its antigen is currently unknown.

Study results and limitations: It was in a later analysis that TCR association rates were seen to vary by HLA locus, highest for DRB1 and lowest for HLA-C. There were about 160 TCR beta chains listed as cytomegalovirus-associated. Three chains tied to CMV proved CMV antigen-specific in vitro.

Vbeta (60) and Jbeta (13) primers were used in the PCR. The method was immunoSEQ multiplex PCR; TCRdb's version includes in-frame clones alone and lacks a portion of them. The data contain 150,000 to 200,000 clones, 65% to 85% of them singletons. Germline CDR1 GTSNPN, CDR2 SVGIG (reference sequence). The germline V and J ends were trimmed by 1 base and 9 bases, with 7 bases remaining between them. CDR3 size: 11 residues. J is TRBJ2-1 and V is TRBV30, with TRBD2 as a possible D gene (5 bases). The TCR originated in a male donor in good health and CMV-seropositive. The sequencing input was PBMCs. CDR3 residues: CAWSEAVEQFF. The CDR3 coding sequence is TGTGCCTGGAGTGAAGCGGTTGAGCAGTTCTTC. The complete variable domain, with remaining parts taken from reference TRBV30 and TRBJ2-1, reads SQTIHQWPATLVQPVGSPLSLECTVEGTSNPNLYWYRQAAGRGLQLLFYSVGIGQISSEVPQNLSASRPQDRQFILSSKKLLLSDSGFYLCAWSEAVEQFFGPGTRLTVL.